This is a list of T cell receptor beta chains from one sample in a study of neurological immune-mediated disorders. TCRdb fed the 5' RACE reads into MiXCR, producing one record per CDR3 protein. The sample gives 45,000 to 65,000 distinct CDR3 sequences, around 3.5% of which show up once; 5.5% to 6.5% is in the top ten. Sequences were obtained from PBMCs. These receptors all come from a man between 40 and 49 years old with multiple sclerosis. Both conserved end residues are trimmed from each CDR3. Fields, in order: J gene, V gene, CDR3 length, D gene, CDR3 protein. The D gene is left open where the match is weak.

J gene: TRBJ2-7; V gene: TRBV5-1; CDR3 length: 13; D gene: TRBD2; CDR3 protein: ASSFIAGEAYEQY
J gene: TRBJ2-3; V gene: TRBV18; CDR3 length: 16; D gene: TRBD1; CDR3 protein: ASSPGTGLFDSTDTQY
J gene: TRBJ2-7; V gene: TRBV21-1; CDR3 length: 11; D gene: -; CDR3 protein: ATPRDRPYEQY
J gene: TRBJ1-5; V gene: TRBV4-1; CDR3 length: 12; D gene: -; CDR3 protein: ASSQVGGNQPQH
J gene: TRBJ2-3; V gene: TRBV3-1; CDR3 length: 14; D gene: -; CDR3 protein: ASSQGGAVRTDTQY
J gene: TRBJ2-5; V gene: TRBV29-1; CDR3 length: 9; D gene: -; CDR3 protein: SVGTQETQY
J gene: TRBJ2-5; V gene: TRBV6-2/TRBV6-3; CDR3 length: 11; D gene: -; CDR3 protein: ASMVQPEETQY
J gene: TRBJ1-1; V gene: TRBV20-1; CDR3 length: 13; D gene: -; CDR3 protein: SARGRGPKNTEAF
J gene: TRBJ1-2; V gene: TRBV3-1; CDR3 length: 13; D gene: -; CDR3 protein: ASSQGRGANYGYT
J gene: TRBJ2-5; V gene: TRBV14; CDR3 length: 12; D gene: -; CDR3 protein: ASSYSGSRGTQY